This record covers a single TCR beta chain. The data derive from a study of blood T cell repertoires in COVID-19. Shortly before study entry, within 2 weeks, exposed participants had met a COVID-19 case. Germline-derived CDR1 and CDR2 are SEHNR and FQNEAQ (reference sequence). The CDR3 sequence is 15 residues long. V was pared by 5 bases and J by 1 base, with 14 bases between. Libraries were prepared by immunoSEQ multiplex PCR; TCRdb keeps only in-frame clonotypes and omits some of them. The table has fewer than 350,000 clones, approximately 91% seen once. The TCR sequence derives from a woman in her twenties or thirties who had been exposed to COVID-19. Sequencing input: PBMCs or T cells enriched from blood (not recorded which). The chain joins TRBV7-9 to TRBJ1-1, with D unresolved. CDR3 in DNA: TGTGCCAGCAGCCCACGGATGGGAGGGAACACTGAAGCTTTCTTT. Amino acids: CASSPRMGGNTEAFF.